This T cell receptor beta chain is from a study of type 1 and type 2 diabetes patients. Notes on the study in general: Type 2 diabetes repertoires were more diverse than type 1 diabetes repertoires.

This clonotype was seen at least ten times. Its antigen is unidentified. Genomic DNA was the PCR template. A primer set of 30 forward and 13 reverse primers amplified the CDR3. TCRdb re-called the multiplex PCR reads through MiXCR, storing one row per CDR3 protein. Of 250,000 to 300,000 distinct CDR3 sequences listed, over 45% are singletons. Germline assignment: CDR1 KGHDR and CDR2 SFDVKD. Germline trimming cut 10 bases from V and 6 bases from J; bases unmatched to any gene: 6. The CDR3 spans 12 residues. This receptor was taken from a man aged 18 to 30 with type 2 diabetes. This chain connects TRBV24-1 to TRBJ2-7, with 9 bases identical to TRBD1. The sequencing sample was made of peripheral blood mononuclear cells (PBMCs). CDR3 nucleotide sequence: TGTGCCACAAGGGACAGGGTCGGCGAGCAGTACTTC. It codes for CATRDRVGEQYF.